This T cell receptor (beta chain) was captured by sequencing in a study of vaccination effects on CD4 cells after COVID-19. About the research overall: The second dose preceded post-vaccine samples by a median of 72 days. Study-level results: The study enrolled few convalescent patients and sampled no early post-infection timepoints.

Some clones are missing from TCRdb's copy, which holds only in-frame ones; the method was immunoSEQ multiplex PCR. The sample has roughly 56,000 clones, more than 70% seen once. Germline assignment: CDR1 SGHRS and CDR2 YFSETQ. The CDR3 sequence is 14 residues long. The V and J ends lost 5 bases and 1 base respectively, with 11 bases between them. Viral peptide pools were used in the ViraFEST assay to expand antigen-specific CD4+ T cells, and sequencing came afterward. Researchers isolated CD4+ T cells once about eleven days of culture had elapsed. Two-dose BNT162b2 or mRNA-1273 vaccination was given to participants. PBMC cultures contained around 2 million cells per well, 7.5 to 10 IU/ml IL-2 and 10 ug/ml peptides. IL-2 medium took the place of half the medium on both days 3 and 7. A remark on this clone: The antigen is undetermined.

This TCR was sampled from a human donor who received a COVID-19 vaccine. J is TRBJ2-3 and V is TRBV5-1; possible D gene TRBD2, 5 bases. The input for sequencing was CD4+ T cells from PBMCs cultured with HCoV-229E spike peptides, taken after COVID-19 vaccination. This CDR3 is CASRDQRGTDTQYF. CDR3 coding DNA: TGCGCCAGCAGGGACCAGAGGGGCACAGATACGCAGTATTTT.